This T cell receptor (beta chain) was retrieved from a study of cytomegalovirus exposure and HLA in healthy donors (dated by TCRdb to about 2017). Regarding the research as a whole: According to an earlier analysis of a few hundred of the donors, about 179 million T cells yielded approximately 120 million unique TCR beta sequences and about 280 Gb of sequence data. Roughly 300 gigabases of sequencing data and about 92 million unique TCR sequences made up an early release that covered nearly 650 HLA-typed donors. Among the roughly 430 genotyped donors, around 81% belonged to the genetic ancestry cluster associated with self-reported Caucasian donors. The study was designed to test whether signatures of past pathogen exposure could be identified by cataloging public T cell receptors. Using immunosequencing, the study profiled T cell repertoires from roughly 650 subjects and related those repertoires to cytomegalovirus serostatus. Along with the roughly 670-subject first cohort, a separate validation cohort of around 110 different subjects was used. The study combined high-throughput TCR immunosequencing, statistical association of individual TCRs with disease status, and machine learning to predict cytomegalovirus infection status. A later analysis re-analyzed previously published TCR beta repertoires from roughly 630 donors and added high-resolution HLA genotyping to study TCR occurrence patterns. In the later analysis, no new phenotypic data were used to find candidate immune exposures; instead, reliance was placed on TCR beta sequences and their occurrence across donors. In an earlier analysis of around 540 of the donors, high-throughput TCR beta sequencing was used to judge whether each TCR beta V gene segment behaved as functional or pseudogenic. Alongside the repertoire data, information on donor age, sex, ethnicity and CMV serostatus was compiled. A later genetic analysis used genome-wide SNP genotypes for about 55% of the 666 donors, treating that subset as a discovery cohort. Every discovery cohort repertoire had been produced on one sequencing platform. HLA typing included class I and class II loci at four-digit resolution. Typing coverage varied by locus: roughly 620-640 donors for A, B, C, DRB1 and DQB1; roughly 560 for DQA1; about 570 for DPA1; approximately 450 for DPB1. A few DR-DQ haplotypes were treated as single units for association and clustering because of strong linkage in the cohort. On average, roughly 240,000 unique TCR beta nucleotide sequences were sequenced per donor among roughly 430 genotyped donors of the cohort, with about 19% of those sequences being non-productive. Overall study results and their limits: Sequencing depth was assumed to be roughly uniform across donors in the presence/absence analyses, though that assumption may not hold. CMV serostatus was the only immune exposure information available for the cohort. A further reported finding was that TCR beta sequences accurately predicted the HLA-A and HLA-B alleles for most subjects in the first cohort. Because the 87-base-pair reads could not distinguish some IMGT-functional V segments, including TRBV6-2 and TRBV6-3, those segments were excluded. A group of highly shared sequence variants was considered likely to be a technical artifact of the sequencing pipeline. A later genetic analysis associated a missense DCLRE1C variant with V-gene and J-gene trimming of TCR beta chains, and an independent cohort replicated the association. Most CMV-associated TCR beta chains appeared to be HLA-restricted in a later analysis, and the HLA associations seemed to be driven largely by CMV exposure. Correlated functional status among segregating V segments might be attributable to linkage disequilibrium, but an unknown experimental factor could not be ruled out. HLA typing was unavailable for some donors at each locus, so association tests used only the typed subset. Several of the top co-occurrence clusters appeared to be linked to parvovirus B19, influenza, CMV and Epstein-Barr virus, according to a later analysis. When HLA alleles, especially DR and DQ, strongly co-occurred, attributing TCR associations to individual alleles was difficult. Cytomegalovirus status was reported to be diagnosed by the classifier with high specificity and sensitivity in both the original and validation cohorts. Across donors, most TCR sequences were observed very rarely, whereas some public TCRs were present in many individuals. Three of the identified cytomegalovirus-associated TCR beta chains were confirmed in vitro to be specific for cytomegalovirus antigens. In a later analysis, HLA-associated TCR beta chains showed more clonal expansion and lower generation probabilities than non-associated chains that were equally common. Specific HLA alleles were associated with about 17,000 TCR beta sequences at a false discovery rate of 0.05 in a later analysis. The study gave a list of some 150 TCR beta chains associated with cytomegalovirus. According to a later genetic analysis, donors in an Asian-associated ancestry cluster had fewer N-insertions in productive TCRs than the roughly 700-donor mean. It was suggested by the authors that the approach could potentially be generalized to other disease states and immunological phenotypes. In this cohort, only TCR beta chains were sequenced, and detectable features were limited by the absence of alpha or paired-chain data. Broadly in line with IMGT annotations, most TCR beta V segments showed up in productive rearrangements about 87% or about 30% of the time in an earlier analysis of around 550 of the donors. A later analysis found that TCR association rates varied across HLA loci, with DRB1 alleles showing the most associated TCRs and HLA-C alleles the fewest. Because counts were too low, some 17 rarely observed V segments, including chromosome 9 orphons, were excluded from the earlier analysis of about 500 of the donors.

To prepare the library, the immunoSEQ multiplex PCR assay was applied. For the multiplex PCR, a mixture combining 60 forward primers for TCR Vbeta segments and 13 reverse primers for TCR Jbeta segments was used. The CDR3 region of rearranged TCR beta genes was amplified from genomic DNA by a multiplex PCR assay. Amplified TCR beta libraries were sequenced as 87-base-pair reads on the Illumina HiSeq System. The source study handled its data this way. A later analysis tallied tens of millions of unique TCR beta chains across the 610 or so repertoires, and about 10 million of those chains were shared by two or more donors. To remove PCR and sequencing errors, raw reads were error-corrected and collapsed into unique sequences using a nearest-neighbor algorithm that merged closely related sequences. CDR3 sequences were aligned to IMGT reference sequences to assign V, D and J gene segments. Each retained sequence needed at least a six-nucleotide match to both a V gene segment and a J gene segment. Rearrangements were called productive when the CDR3 lacked stop codons and stayed in frame with V and J; all others were non-productive. Following IMGT convention, CDR3 was defined as the stretch from the second conserved V-encoded cysteine to the conserved J-encoded phenylalanine. In an earlier analysis of approximately 500 of the donors, sequences lacking an unambiguous match to a single V gene segment were excluded. An earlier analysis of a few hundred of the donors called V segments functional above 56.7% productive rearrangements and segregating when the between-donor standard deviation exceeded 5%. A statistical classification framework was built for diagnosing cytomegalovirus status from the catalog of TCR beta chain sequences. V and J gene assignment, in a later analysis, came from comparing TCR nucleotide sequences with IMGT/GENE-DB human TR gene sequences. The TCRdist pipeline was used in a later analysis to assign CDR3 sequences and most-parsimonious VDJ recombination scenarios. In a later analysis, every TCR beta chain was defined by the combination of its CDR3 amino acid sequence and its V-gene family, and reads without a unique V-gene family were dropped. A later analysis removed 592 highly shared, low-generation-probability nucleotide sequences to deal with suspected cross-contamination and a sequencing artifact. A later analysis calculated a clonal expansion index for each public chain from normalized within-repertoire ranks of inferred template counts. In a later analysis, generation probabilities were computed with a VDJ recombination model fitted to out-of-frame rearrangements, and the resulting probabilities were checked against IGoR. Hypergeometric tests were used in a later analysis to score TCR-TCR, TCR-HLA and TCR-CMV co-occurrence, with a repertoire-size bias correction applied to the TCR pairs. In a later analysis, false discovery rates were estimated by permuting HLA or CMV assignments 20 times. A later analysis grouped co-occurring TCRs with DBSCAN, adding TCRdist sequence similarity when clustering within HLA-allele-positive subsets. Repertoires with fewer than 30,000 or more than 120,000 public chains, plus five repertoires with anomalous nucleotide sharing, were excluded from co-occurrence clustering. What TCRdb holds here is the immuneACCESS table cut down to in-frame rearrangements. Part of the clones is not present; checked against another copy, under half of the missing clones reflect an unresolved V gene, and the others are unexplained. That table is the source of V, J and clone size, and D and trimming were worked out from the DNA. The sample yields 150,000 to 160,000 clones; approximately 80% were counted once. The ten most abundant clones make up around 3.6% of the sample.

About this clone: Its cognate antigen has yet to be identified. Per-base qualities were not stored, and no clone one base away is much larger.

Looking up the germline V gene yields CDR1 SGHRS and CDR2 YFSETQ. V is shortened by 2 bases, J by 3 bases, and the region joining them spans 8 bases. The CDR3 runs 14 amino acids, cysteine and phenylalanine included. The kept DNA is CDR3 alone, 42 bases in frame from the first base. The cohort consisted of 670 or so healthy bone marrow donors. Cohort members were all nominally healthy when sampled, although unrecorded immune exposures were likely present. The donor was CMV seronegative and was included in the group of over 300 seronegative cohort members. A peripheral blood sample was provided by each donor, and peripheral blood mononuclear cells were used for TCR beta sequencing. Genomic DNA was extracted from the blood cell samples with the Qiagen DNeasy Blood Extraction Kit.

This clonotype was obtained from a woman in her thirties or forties in good health and CMV-seronegative. The rearrangement combines TRBV5-1 with TRBJ1-4; the D gene is possibly TRBD1, with 5 bases matching. Sequenced: PBMCs. The CDR3 protein is CASSLRTSNEKLFF. The DNA is TGCGCCAGCAGCTTAAGGACATCTAATGAAAAACTGTTTTTT.